This T cell receptor (beta chain) was found in a study of blood T cell repertoires in COVID-19. Background on the study: Samples taken during acute and convalescent COVID-19 were collected in the United States, Italy and Spain. Sample material is recorded as cDNA or gDNA derived from T cells, B-cell-depleted T cells, or PBMCs.

Authors' data handling: It was from reference gene primer amplification that nucleated cell counts were estimated. TCRdb's table, derived via immunoSEQ multiplex PCR, lists solely in-frame clones and lacks some. D and trimming come from the DNA, and the V and J calls and clone size come from that table. The table shows about 70,000 clones, with approximately 83% occurring only once. The sample was peripheral blood. This TCR was recovered from a human donor in a cohort sampled during active COVID-19.

CDR3 coding DNA: TGTGCCAGCTCACCACCAAACGACAGGGGAGAGACCCAGTACTTC. Translated: CASSPPNDRGETQYF. V gene TRBV18 combines with J gene TRBJ2-5, with 8 bases fitting TRBD1. J lost 4 bases, V lost 0 bases, and 4 bases had no gene match. From germline, CDR1 is KGHSH and CDR2 LQKENI. This CDR3 is 15 amino acids long. Filled out from reference TRBV18 and TRBJ2-5, the complete variable domain reads NAGVMQNPRHLVRRRGQEARLRCSPMKGHSHVYWYRQLPEEGLKFMVYLQKENIIDESGMPKERFSAEFPKEGPSILRIQQVVRGDSAAYFCASSPPNDRGETQYFGPGTRLLVL.